Below are 32 T cell receptor beta chains sequenced from a single sample in a study of cytomegalovirus exposure and HLA in healthy donors. PCR was performed using 60 Vbeta and 13 Jbeta primers. The data were produced by immunoSEQ multiplex PCR, yet TCRdb's version contains in-frame clones alone and is incomplete. The repertoire holds roughly 140,000 clones, with 55% to 80% as singletons. The sequenced material came from PBMCs. These receptors were taken from a human donor in good health.

V and J are TRBV7-9 and TRBJ2-1; TRBD2 matches 7 bases. Trimming took 5 bases from V and 12 from J; bases not matched to a gene: 13. The CDR3 is 14 residues long. Germline CDR1 is SEHNR and CDR2 is FQNEAQ (reference sequence). The chain's CDR3 is CASSPQKTSPRQFF. The CDR3 DNA is TGTGCCAGCAGCCCCCAAAAGACTAGCCCAAGGCAGTTCTTC.

The J gene is TRBJ1-1, the V gene TRBV6-5; 7 nucleotides match TRBD1. Germline V gene lookup returns CDR1 MNHEY and CDR2 SVGAGI. V lost 2 bases, J lost 7 bases, and 4 bases stayed unmatched. This CDR3 is 13 amino acids long. In DNA, the CDR3 is TGTGCCAGCAGTTACGGAGGGGGCCGTGAAGCTTTCTTT. It is translated as CASSYGGGREAFF.

In its sample, this clone was seen once. The V call is TRBV4-1, the J call TRBJ2-1, with TRBD2 matching 11 bases. The trim removed 3 bases at V and 4 bases at J, leaving 5 bases unmatched. Per the germline V gene, CDR1 is MGHRA and CDR2 is YSYEKL. CDR3 length equals 16 residues. Here the CDR3 DNA reads TGCGCCAGCAGCCATCGACTAGCGGGGCAGTACAATGAGCAGTTCTTC. Translating gives CASSHRLAGQYNEQFF.

The chain has TRBV29-1 and TRBJ1-5, with D hard to call. Trimming took 6 bases from V and 0 from J, leaving 12 bases between them. This CDR3 region has 14 residues. Germline V lookup: CDR1 SQVTM, CDR2 ANQGSEA. The CDR3: CSVHSGYSNQPQHF. The CDR3 DNA reads as TGCAGCGTGCACAGCGGGTATAGCAATCAGCCCCAGCATTTT.

This clone was observed a handful of times. The V gene is TRBV7-6, the J gene TRBJ2-3; 11 positions match TRBD2. The CDR3 has 17 residues. Looked up from germline, CDR1 is SGHVS and CDR2 is FNYEAQ. Unmatched junction bases numbered 9, after V lost 5 bases and J lost 2 bases. The DNA for the CDR3 is TGTGCCAGCAGCGCCCGGGGACTAGCGGCGAACACAGATACGCAGTATTTT. Encoded protein: CASSARGLAANTDTQYF.

This clone was counted a few times. The CDR3 bases are TGTGCCAGCAGCCGACAGGGGGCTGGTTATGGCTACACCTTC. Amino acids: CASSRQGAGYGYTF. This chain connects TRBV5-6 to TRBJ1-2; 10 bases are a match to TRBD1. The germline CDR1 and CDR2 sequences are SGHDT and YYEEEE. V lost 4 bases and J lost 5; bases outside the gene matches: 5. The CDR3 runs 14 residues.

J is TRBJ2-3 and V is TRBV5-1; 7 bases align to TRBD1. V dropped 3 bases and J dropped 2; count of bases not matched to a gene: 3. CDR3 length: 14 amino acids. The germline V gene encodes CDR1 SGHRS and CDR2 YFSETQ. The CDR3 DNA reads as TGCGCCAGCAGCTCGGGACAGACCACAGATACGCAGTATTTT. Residues: CASSSGQTTDTQYF.

The chain employs TRBV19 and TRBJ2-5; D perhaps matches TRBD2 (5 bases). The J call is uncertain, as TRBJ2-7 better fits the DNA end. The germline gives CDR1 LNHDA, CDR2 SQIVND (reference sequence). The CDR3 spans 13 residues. CDR3 amino acids: CASSWYGNDEQYF. CDR3 nucleotide sequence: TGTGCCAGTAGTTGGTACGGGAACGACGAGCAGTACTTC.

The J gene is TRBJ1-1, the V gene TRBV30; 10 bases are shared with TRBD1. This CDR3 is 13 amino acids long. Germline V gene sequence: CDR1 GTSNPN, CDR2 SVGIG (reference sequence). V gave up 3 bases and J gave up 4 bases; unmatched junction bases: 2. The CDR3 DNA sequence: TGTGCCTGGAGGGGGGACAGGGGCACTGAAGCTTTCTTT. Translated, it gives CAWRGDRGTEAFF. The whole variable domain, filled in from reference TRBV30 and TRBJ1-1, reads SQTIHQWPATLVQPVGSPLSLECTVEGTSNPNLYWYRQAAGRGLQLLFYSVGIGQISSEVPQNLSASRPQDRQFILSSKKLLLSDSGFYLCAWRGDRGTEAFFGQGTRLTVV.

This chain links TRBV27 with TRBJ1-1; 9 positions match TRBD1. Germline V gene lookup returns CDR1 MNHEY and CDR2 SMNVEV (reference sequence). J gave up 0 bases and V 10 bases, and 6 bases lay outside the gene matches. The CDR3 is made up of 14 amino acids. The CDR3 here is CATTGGGMNTEAFF. In DNA, the CDR3 is TGTGCCACCACAGGGGGCGGAATGAACACTGAAGCTTTCTTT.

This rearrangement joins TRBV7-6 to TRBJ2-5; TRBD2 aligns across 9 bases. Germline-derived CDR1 and CDR2 are SGHVS and FNYEAQ. This CDR3 is built from 17 residues. The junction had 14 bases not matched to a gene; V was cut back by 5 bases and J by 4 bases. CDR3 in amino acids: CASSRQIAGGPRETQYF. The CDR3, as DNA: TGTGCCAGCAGCCGCCAAATTGCGGGAGGGCCCCGAGAGACCCAGTACTTC.

The chain has TRBV28 and TRBJ2-1; D may be TRBD2 (6 bases). Germline CDR1 reads MDHEN; CDR2 reads SYDVKM. CDR3 length: 16 residues. V lost 6 bases, J lost 9 bases, and 24 bases lay in between. In DNA form, the CDR3 reads TGTGCCAGCAGCTATTCCGGGACTTGGCTCGGGGGTGAGCAGTTCTTC. Translated, it gives CASSYSGTWLGGEQFF.

The rearrangement joins TRBV5-1 to TRBJ1-6; D is unclear. V was pared by 1 base and J by 3 bases, with 8 bases between. Germline CDR1 and CDR2: SGHRS and YFSETQ. The CDR3 totals 15 residues. CDR3 amino acids: CASSLRGLYNSPLHF. The CDR3 DNA follows: TGCGCCAGCAGCTTGCGGGGTCTCTATAATTCACCCCTCCACTTT.

The chain recombines TRBV18 with TRBJ1-4; D perhaps matches TRBD1 (5 bases). This CDR3 is 17 amino acids long. CDR1 KGHSH and CDR2 LQKENI come from the germline V gene. The germline V and J ends were trimmed by 2 bases and 7 bases, with 20 bases remaining between them. CDR3: CASSPRGGVGGSEKLFF. CDR3 coding DNA: TGTGCCAGCTCACCAAGAGGTGGAGTCGGGGGGAGTGAAAAACTGTTTTTT.

V and J are TRBV7-9 and TRBJ2-3; 10 positions match TRBD1. Germline V gene lookup returns CDR1 SEHNR and CDR2 FQNEAQ (reference sequence). V lost 5 bases, J lost 3 bases, and 14 bases stayed unmatched. This CDR3 has 18 amino acids. The CDR3 sequence: CASSAPESTGGPTDTQYF. Written as DNA, the CDR3 is TGTGCCAGCAGCGCCCCCGAGTCGACAGGGGGCCCTACAGATACGCAGTATTTT.

The rearrangement joins TRBV5-1 to TRBJ1-5; 9 bases agree with TRBD1. V shed 3 bases, J shed 3 bases, and the junction held 4 bases outside the gene matches. This CDR3 region has 15 residues. Germline loops: CDR1 SGHRS, CDR2 YFSETQ. The CDR3 region is CASSWTGANNQPQHF. CDR3 bases: TGCGCCAGCAGCTGGACAGGGGCCAACAATCAGCCCCAGCATTTT.

The chain couples TRBV2 to TRBJ2-5; no reliable D call. V was cut by 2 bases and J by 4 bases, with 5 bases left in between. Germline V gene sequence: CDR1 SNHLY, CDR2 FYNNEI. The CDR3 runs 12 residues. CDR3 coding DNA: TGTGCCAGCAGTGAATTCAGAGAGACCCAGTACTTC. Residues: CASSEFRETQYF.

J is TRBJ2-7 and V is TRBV11-2; D is uncertain. The germline V gene has CDR1 SGHAT and CDR2 FQNNGV. V lost 0 bases to trimming and J lost 5 bases, with 11 bases between them. CDR3 length: 14 residues. CDR3 amino acids: CASSLDYGGDEQYF. The CDR3 nucleotides read TGTGCCAGCAGCTTAGATTACGGCGGAGACGAGCAGTACTTC.

The chain uses TRBV2 and TRBJ1-1, with D possibly TRBD1 on 5 matching bases. Trimming pared 7 bases from V and 3 bases from J, leaving 15 bases between. The CDR3 loop spans 14 amino acids. Germline V gene sequence: CDR1 SNHLY, CDR2 FYNNEI. For the CDR3, the DNA is TGTGCCAGCACCAAAACCAGGGCTGACACTGAAGCTTTCTTT. This sequence encodes CASTKTRADTEAFF. Full variable domain (remainder filled in from reference TRBV2 and TRBJ1-1): EPEVTQTPSHQVTQMGQEVILRCVPISNHLYFYWYRQILGQKVEFLVSFYNNEISEKSEIFDDQFSVERPDGSNFTLKIRSTKLEDSAMYFCASTKTRADTEAFFGQGTRLTVV.

This clone was detected a few times. This rearrangement joins TRBV5-6 to TRBJ1-1; 8 positions agree with TRBD1. The CDR3 runs to 14 residues. The V gene end was trimmed by 0 bases and the J gene end by 10 bases; junction bases not matched to a gene: 8. CDR1 and CDR2 from the germline V gene are SGHDT and YYEEEE. CDR3 sequence (DNA): TGTGCCAGCAGCTTGGTTACGACAGGGGTAGGAGCTTTCTTT. The encoded protein is CASSLVTTGVGAFF.

This clone was seen more than once but under ten times. The chain recombines TRBV27 with TRBJ2-1, with TRBD2 matching over 8 bases. Germline V gene data show CDR1 as MNHEY and CDR2 as SMNVEV (reference sequence). The V and J ends lost 6 bases and 7 bases, in that order; junction bases with no gene match: 14. The CDR3 is 16 amino acids. CDR3 coding DNA: TGTGCCAGCAGCCGTTTCGGGGGGGCATCCCTTAATGAGCAGTTCTTC. Translated: CASSRFGGASLNEQFF.

This clone was seen more than once but under ten times. CDR3 residues: CASSFKRGNSYEQYF. DNA for the CDR3: TGTGCCAGCAGCTTCAAGCGGGGGAACTCCTACGAGCAGTACTTC. V is TRBV5-4 and J is TRBJ2-7; 8 nucleotides agree with TRBD2. The junction had 4 bases not matched to a gene; V was cut back by 2 bases and J by 0 bases. The CDR3 covers 15 residues. The V gene's germline CDR1 is SGHNT and CDR2 YYREEE (reference sequence).

This clone was detected only a few times. V usage is TRBV5-4 and J usage is TRBJ2-2; tentatively, D is TRBD1 (6 bases). V was pared by 7 bases and J by 2 bases, with 12 bases between. The CDR3 has 14 amino acids. Per germline, CDR1 SGHNT and CDR2 YYREEE (reference sequence). As DNA, the CDR3 is TGTGCCAGCGCCAAACAGGGTAACACCGGGGAGCTGTTTTTT. Residues: CASAKQGNTGELFF.

CDR3 in amino acids: CASSQAGGYTF. The CDR3 nucleotides are TGTGCCAGCAGCCAAGCGGGTGGCTACACCTTC. The gene calls are TRBV4-2 and TRBJ1-2; no definite D call. Germline lookup yields CDR1 LGHNA and CDR2 YNFKEQ. V was clipped by 1 base and J by 7 bases, with 4 bases between them. The CDR3 has 11 amino acids.

The chain has TRBV2 and TRBJ1-4, with TRBD1 as a possible D gene (6 bases). The germline V gene has CDR1 SNHLY and CDR2 FYNNEI. CDR3 size: 15 residues. With 7 bases removed from V and 5 bases from J, the gap between germline ends came to 17 bases. CDR3 in amino acids: CASIGGLSSNEKLFF. DNA for the CDR3: TGTGCCAGCATCGGGGGGCTGTCGTCGAATGAAAAACTGTTTTTT. The full variable domain, in which reference TRBV2 and TRBJ1-4 provide the parts outside the CDR3, is EPEVTQTPSHQVTQMGQEVILRCVPISNHLYFYWYRQILGQKVEFLVSFYNNEISEKSEIFDDQFSVERPDGSNFTLKIRSTKLEDSAMYFCASIGGLSSNEKLFFGSGTQLSVL.

This chain links TRBV4-2 with TRBJ2-7; 8 nucleotides align to TRBD2. The CDR3 is 14 residues long. The germline V gene encodes CDR1 LGHNA and CDR2 YNFKEQ. Germline trimming cut 4 bases from V and 3 bases from J; bases unmatched to any gene: 5. CDR3 bases: TGTGCCAGCAGCCCTGAGCGGGGGTACTACGAGCAGTACTTC. Protein sequence: CASSPERGYYEQYF.

This clone was detected once. V and J are TRBV5-1 and TRBJ2-5; tentative D call: TRBD2 (6 bases). Per germline, CDR1 SGHRS and CDR2 YFSETQ. There are 13 residues in the CDR3. With 5 bases removed from V and 5 bases from J, the gap between germline ends came to 13 bases. The CDR3 loop reads CASRTSILETQYF. In nucleotides, the CDR3 is TGCGCCAGCAGGACTAGTATCTTGGAGACCCAGTACTTC.

This clone was seen only once. The rearrangement uses TRBV7-6 and TRBJ1-1; D might be TRBD1 (5 bases). The CDR3 runs to 15 residues. V lost 5 bases to trimming and J lost 0 bases, with 13 bases between them. CDR1 is SGHVS, CDR2 FNYEAQ, per germline. The CDR3 DNA reads TGTGCCAGCAGCCCGTTCGGGGGGTTGAACACTGAAGCTTTCTTT. Protein product: CASSPFGGLNTEAFF.

This chain links TRBV29-1 with TRBJ1-1; D not resolved. The germline V gene encodes CDR1 SQVTM and CDR2 ANQGSEA. This CDR3 spans 18 amino acids. With 3 bases removed from V and 0 bases from J, the gap between germline ends came to 23 bases. The CDR3 bases are TGCAGCGTTGAGGGCCAGACAACTGACTATTTAATGAACACTGAAGCTTTCTTT. Protein product: CSVEGQTTDYLMNTEAFF.

The chain uses TRBV7-3 and TRBJ1-5, with 7 bases fitting TRBD1. Germline values: CDR1 SGHTA, CDR2 FQGTGA. The CDR3 runs to 16 residues. J lost 0 bases, V lost 3 bases, and 5 bases had no gene match. CDR3 DNA: TGTGCCAGCAGCTTGTTGACAGGGACTAGCAATCAGCCCCAGCATTTT. Translated: CASSLLTGTSNQPQHF.

The V gene is TRBV12-5, the J gene TRBJ1-5, with D maybe TRBD1 (6 bases). Trimming removed 6 bases from V and 1 base from J, with 10 bases in between. The CDR3 loop spans 14 amino acids. From germline, CDR1 is LGHNT and CDR2 FRNRAP. The CDR3 nucleotides are TGTGCTAGTGGCTCCGGACAGAGCAATCAGCCCCAGCATTTT. This sequence encodes CASGSGQSNQPQHF.

The CDR3 region is CATSDATEETQYF. In DNA form, the CDR3 reads TGTGCCACCAGCGATGCTACAGAGGAGACCCAGTACTTC. The chain recombines TRBV15 with TRBJ2-5; no firm D call. V was cut by 5 bases and J by 5 bases, with 12 bases left in between. The CDR3 is made up of 13 amino acids. Germline V CDR1 and CDR2: LNHNV, YYDKDF (reference sequence).